This TCR beta chain derives from a study of blood T cell repertoires in COVID-19. Study-wide context: Both acute and convalescent COVID-19 samples were obtained from the United States, Italy and Spain.

Original methodology: The assay estimated nucleated cells by amplifying reference gene primers. The protocol was immunoSEQ multiplex PCR, while the TCRdb copy is restricted to in-frame clones and leaves out a portion. V and J calls and clone size are given by that table; D and trimming were obtained from the DNA. The sample has under 300,000 clones; approximately 87% are singletons. The CDR3 has 14 amino acids. Germline V lookup: CDR1 LGHDT, CDR2 YNNKEL (reference sequence). Trimming cost V 0 bases and J 3 bases, with 8 bases left between them. The TCR sequence derives from a man in his sixties with acute or convalescent COVID-19. This chain uses TRBV3-1 (or the pseudogene TRBV3-2) with TRBJ1-1; D not resolved. Sequenced material: peripheral blood. CDR3 in amino acids: CASSQDSRDTEAFF. The CDR3 coding sequence is TGTGCCAGCAGCCAAGATTCACGGGACACTGAAGCTTTCTTT.